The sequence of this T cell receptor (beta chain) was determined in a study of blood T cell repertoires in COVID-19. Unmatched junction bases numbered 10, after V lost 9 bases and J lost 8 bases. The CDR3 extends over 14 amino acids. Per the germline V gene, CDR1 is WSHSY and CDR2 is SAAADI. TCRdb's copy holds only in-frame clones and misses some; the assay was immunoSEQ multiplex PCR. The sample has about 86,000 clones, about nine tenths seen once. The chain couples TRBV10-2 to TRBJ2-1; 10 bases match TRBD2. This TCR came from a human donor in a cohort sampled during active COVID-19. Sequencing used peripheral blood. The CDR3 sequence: CASGERGGEDEQFF. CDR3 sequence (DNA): TGCGCCAGTGGGGAGCGGGGGGGGGAAGATGAGCAGTTCTTC.